The following is a T cell receptor beta chain sequence with its context. The antigen is not known. Sequence at one end of the junction differs from germline and may be a read error. The method was immunoSEQ multiplex PCR; TCRdb's version includes in-frame clones alone and lacks a portion of them. The sample carries 20,000 to 25,000 clones, more than 65% recorded once. The sample comes from a study of PD-1 blockade in classical Hodgkin lymphoma. Study-level findings and limits: Compared with healthy donors, newly diagnosed patients reportedly showed lower baseline TCR diversity. Causes of the repertoire differences remain undefined, possibly disease activity or prior therapy. Complete responders entered with baseline diversity on par with newly diagnosed patients, the results showed.

The length of the CDR3 is 13 residues. Per the germline V gene, CDR1 is SSHAT and CDR2 is FNYEAQ (reference sequence). All trial patients relapsed after autologous stem cell transplantation. V is TRBV7-7 and J is TRBJ2-1; D gene ambiguous. The material was peripheral blood mononuclear cells (PBMCs), obtained at baseline. The source is a human donor with classical Hodgkin lymphoma. The CDR3 is CASSLTPNNEQFF. DNA for the CDR3: TGTGCTAGCAGCTTAACACCGAACAATGAGCAGTTCTTC.